A single sample is the source of the 25 T cell receptor beta chains below, sequenced in a study of cytomegalovirus exposure and HLA in healthy donors. PCR involved 60 Vbeta and 13 Jbeta primers. TCRdb keeps only in-frame clones here, not all; method: immunoSEQ multiplex PCR. The sample has about 160,000 clones, more than 65% seen once. Source material: PBMCs. These receptors were obtained from a man in his late teens or twenties in good health and CMV-seropositive.

This chain links TRBV4-3 with TRBJ1-1; D may be TRBD1 (5 bases). Trimming took 0 bases from V and 5 from J, leaving 22 bases between them. The germline V gene encodes CDR1 LGHNA and CDR2 YSLEER. The CDR3 is 18 residues long. The CDR3 spells CASSQEGEGRRGGTEAFF. Written as DNA, the CDR3 is TGCGCCAGCAGCCAAGAAGGGGAAGGGAGACGGGGGGGGACTGAAGCTTTCTTT.

The chain links TRBV14 to TRBJ2-1, with TRBD2 matching over 11 bases. CDR3 length: 14 residues. The trim removed 3 bases at V and 6 bases at J, leaving 1 base unmatched. CDR1 is SGHDN, CDR2 FVKESK, per germline. CDR3 nucleotide sequence: TGTGCCAGCAGCCAGCTAGCGGGAGGCAATGAGCAGTTCTTC. It encodes CASSQLAGGNEQFF.

The chain has TRBV7-9 and TRBJ2-5, with 10 bases lining up with TRBD1. The CDR3 is 15 residues long. Germline trimming cut 3 bases from V and 0 bases from J; bases unmatched to any gene: 1. Per the germline V gene, CDR1 is SEHNR and CDR2 is FQNEAQ (reference sequence). CDR3 DNA sequence: TGTGCCAGCAGCTTGGGACAGGGGTACCAAGAGACCCAGTACTTC. This translates into CASSLGQGYQETQYF.

This clone was picked up one time. The sample holds other DNA sequences that translate to the same CDR3. The chain uses TRBV6-5 and TRBJ2-7; tentative D call: TRBD1 (6 bases). V shed 0 bases and J shed 2 bases, with 8 bases lying between them. Germline V CDR1 and CDR2: MNHEY, SVGAGI. This CDR3 region has 14 residues. The CDR3 reads CASSYSAGAYEQYF. CDR3 nucleotides: TGTGCCAGCAGTTACTCGGCAGGGGCCTACGAGCAGTACTTC.

The gene calls are TRBV27 and TRBJ1-1, with 11 bases that match TRBD1. Germline V gives CDR1 MNHEY, CDR2 SMNVEV (reference sequence). The CDR3 runs 17 residues. The V gene end was trimmed by 6 bases and the J gene end by 0 bases; junction bases not matched to a gene: 9. Here the CDR3 reads CASRQGQGALMNTEAFF. CDR3 nucleotide sequence: TGTGCCAGCAGACAAGGACAGGGGGCCCTCATGAACACTGAAGCTTTCTTT.

The chain recombines TRBV4-1 with TRBJ2-3, with 7 bases aligning to TRBD2. The CDR3 has 15 amino acids. Germline V lookup: CDR1 MGHRA, CDR2 YSYEKL. Trimming took 4 bases from V and 4 from J; bases not matched to a gene: 8. The CDR3 nucleotides are TGCGCCAGCAGCCGGGGGAGGGTGTCCGCAGATACGCAGTATTTT. Translating gives CASSRGRVSADTQYF.

For this clone: Other DNA sequences of this sample code for an identical CDR3. The J gene is TRBJ2-1, the V gene TRBV7-9; 11 bases match TRBD2. The CDR3 is 15 amino acids. Per germline, CDR1 SEHNR and CDR2 FQNEAQ (reference sequence). V trimming: 2 bases; J trimming: 5 bases; junction bases outside the gene matches: 2. The CDR3 protein is CASSLPGLADNEQFF. CDR3 coding DNA: TGTGCCAGCAGCTTACCGGGACTAGCGGACAATGAGCAGTTCTTC.

This chain links TRBV10-3 with TRBJ1-2; tentative D call: TRBD1 (5 bases). Deletions cut 6 bases from V and 3 bases from J, with 11 bases between. In germline, CDR1 is ENHRY, CDR2 SYGVKD. The CDR3 consists of 13 residues. The CDR3 here is CAISSTGDYGYTF. The CDR3 nucleotides read TGTGCCATCAGCAGTACAGGCGACTATGGCTACACCTTC.

The V and J genes are TRBV9 and TRBJ2-7, with a possible D match to TRBD2 (5 bases). Trimming removed 4 bases from V and 2 bases from J, with 13 bases in between. The CDR3 is 14 amino acids. The germline V gene has CDR1 SGDLS and CDR2 YYNGEE. Here the CDR3 reads CASSPSPGAYEQYF. The DNA of the CDR3 is TGTGCCAGCAGCCCGAGCCCCGGGGCCTACGAGCAGTACTTC.

This chain uses TRBV19 with TRBJ1-2; 8 bases match TRBD1. The junction had 5 bases not matched to a gene; V was cut back by 4 bases and J by 4 bases. The CDR3 has 14 residues. CDR1 and CDR2 from the germline V gene are LNHDA and SQIVND (reference sequence). This chain's CDR3 is CASSSTGGPYGYTF. Written as DNA, the CDR3 is TGTGCCAGTAGTAGCACAGGGGGGCCCTATGGCTACACCTTC. The variable domain in full, with the rest retrieved from reference TRBV19 and TRBJ1-2, is DGGITQSPKYLFRKEGQNVTLSCEQNLNHDAMYWYRQDPGQGLRLIYYSQIVNDFQKGDIAEGYSVSREKKESFPLTVTSAQKNPTAFYLCASSSTGGPYGYTFGSGTRLTVV.

The genes are TRBV13 and TRBJ2-3, with TRBD2 identical over 11 bases. Unmatched junction bases numbered 4, after V lost 3 bases and J lost 5 bases. The CDR3 has 15 residues. From germline, CDR1 is PRHDT and CDR2 FYEKMQ (reference sequence). The CDR3 DNA follows: TGTGCCAGCAGCTTTAGCGGGAGGGCTGTAGATACGCAGTATTTT. Translating gives CASSFSGRAVDTQYF.

V gene TRBV2 combines with J gene TRBJ2-7, with 7 bases identical to TRBD1. The germline V gene has CDR1 SNHLY and CDR2 FYNNEI. V dropped 8 bases and J dropped 2; count of bases not matched to a gene: 12. The CDR3 loop spans 15 amino acids. The CDR3 spells CASADDRALPYEQYF. CDR3 nucleotide sequence: TGTGCCAGCGCGGATGACAGGGCACTTCCCTACGAGCAGTACTTC.

The chain is built from TRBV5-6 and TRBJ1-2, with 9 positions matching TRBD1. Unmatched junction bases numbered 11, after V lost 4 bases and J lost 4 bases. This CDR3 has 16 residues. Germline V CDR1 and CDR2: SGHDT, YYEEEE. This CDR3 is CASSGLSGTGTYGYTF. The CDR3, as DNA: TGTGCCAGCAGCGGACTATCCGGGACAGGGACCTATGGCTACACCTTC.

The chain uses TRBV7-9 and TRBJ1-2; no firm D call. Trimming removed 1 base at V and 4 bases at J, with 13 bases between. Germline lookup yields CDR1 SEHNR and CDR2 FQNEAQ (reference sequence). This CDR3 region has 15 residues. As DNA, the CDR3 is TGTGCCAGCAGCTTAGACGGGGTTAGCCCCTATGGCTACACCTTC. Its translation: CASSLDGVSPYGYTF.

The CDR3 bases are TGTGCCAGAAGCACCGGGACAGGGGGTTGGGGTCAGCCCCAGCATTTT. Its translation is CARSTGTGGWGQPQHF. The chain couples TRBV5-3 to TRBJ1-5, with 11 bases identical to TRBD1. TRBV5-3 belongs to the ORF category, with a function that is uncertain. The CDR3 contains 16 residues. V lost 4 bases and J lost 6; bases outside the gene matches: 9.

The rearrangement joins TRBV5-1 to TRBJ2-7; TRBD2 agrees at 7 bases. The ends lost 6 bases at V and 4 bases at J; junction bases unmatched: 16. Germline CDR1 and CDR2: SGHRS and YFSETQ. This CDR3 comprises 16 residues. The CDR3 DNA follows: TGCGCCAGCACCCCCCGGGGTGTAGCGGGCCGTTACGAGCAGTACTTC. It yields the protein CASTPRGVAGRYEQYF.

V usage is TRBV30 and J usage is TRBJ2-2; possibly TRBD1 for D (6 bases). V was clipped by 6 bases and J by 4 bases, with 12 bases between them. This CDR3 contains 13 residues. Germline-derived CDR1 and CDR2 are GTSNPN and SVGIG (reference sequence). The CDR3 DNA reads as TGTGCCTGCCGCAGGGGACCCACCGGGGAGCTGTTTTTT. This encodes CACRRGPTGELFF. The variable domain in full, completed from reference TRBV30 and TRBJ2-2, reads SQTIHQWPATLVQPVGSPLSLECTVEGTSNPNLYWYRQAAGRGLQLLFYSVGIGQISSEVPQNLSASRPQDRQFILSSKKLLLSDSGFYLCACRRGPTGELFFGEGSRLTVL.

The chain recombines TRBV9 with TRBJ1-2; D unresolved. Germline CDR1 SGDLS, CDR2 YYNGEE. Deletions cut 0 bases from V and 6 bases from J, with 12 bases between. The CDR3 has 14 residues. The CDR3 DNA is TGTGCCAGCAGCGTAGAAGGCCTGGGAGATGGCTACACCTTC. As protein: CASSVEGLGDGYTF.

The V gene is TRBV2, the J gene TRBJ2-2; 7 bases map to TRBD1. Germline V gene sequence: CDR1 SNHLY, CDR2 FYNNEI. This CDR3 is 15 amino acids long. The V gene end was trimmed by 4 bases and the J gene end by 0 bases; junction bases not matched to a gene: 2. DNA for the CDR3: TGTGCCAGCAGTGCGGGACAGCCGAACACCGGGGAGCTGTTTTTT. It encodes CASSAGQPNTGELFF.

This rearrangement joins TRBV7-2 to TRBJ1-4; a possible D gene is TRBD1 (5 bases). The length of the CDR3 is 15 residues. Germline lookup yields CDR1 SGHTA and CDR2 FQGNSA. V was trimmed by 3 bases and J by 0 bases, leaving 8 bases between them. CDR3 in DNA: TGTGCCAGCAGCTTGGGGGGGACAACTAATGAAAAACTGTTTTTT. Amino acids: CASSLGGTTNEKLFF.

This clone showed up just a few times. The chain joins TRBV4-1 to TRBJ1-4, with a tentative D call TRBD1 (6 bases). From germline, CDR1 is MGHRA and CDR2 YSYEKL. V was shortened by 4 bases and J by 0 bases, with 9 bases between the two germline ends. The CDR3 spans 15 residues. In DNA form, the CDR3 reads TGCGCCAGCAGCCCCAGGACAGCAACTAATGAAAAACTGTTTTTT. This sequence encodes CASSPRTATNEKLFF.

A note on this clone: Other DNA sequences in this sample translate to the same CDR3. This chain joins TRBV7-9 and TRBJ2-5; maybe TRBD2 (6 bases). With 3 bases removed from V and 1 base from J, the gap between germline ends came to 6 bases. CDR1 is SEHNR and CDR2 is FQNEAQ in the germline V gene (reference sequence). The CDR3 length is 13 residues. CDR3 bases: TGTGCCAGCAGCTTGGGGGGCCAAGAGACCCAGTACTTC. This gives the protein CASSLGGQETQYF.

The chain joins TRBV18 to TRBJ1-1; D may be TRBD1 (6 bases). V was pared by 6 bases and J by 8 bases, with 13 bases between. Germline lookup yields CDR1 KGHSH and CDR2 LQKENI. This CDR3 is 12 amino acids long. CDR3 nucleotides: TGTGCCAGCTCGCCTGGACAGCTAGAAGCTTTCTTT. It encodes CASSPGQLEAFF.

The J gene is TRBJ2-5, the V gene TRBV18, with TRBD2 identical over 7 bases. V shed 1 base and J 4 bases; nucleotides not matched to a gene: 18. The CDR3 extends over 19 amino acids. Looked up from germline, CDR1 is KGHSH and CDR2 is LQKENI. In nucleotides, the CDR3 is TGTGCCAGCTCACCACTGGGGGGGATTTCGGACTCACTCGCAGAGACCCAGTACTTC. Translating gives CASSPLGGISDSLAETQYF.

This rearrangement joins TRBV6-1 to TRBJ1-3; 8 bases match TRBD1. V was clipped by 7 bases and J by 4 bases; unmatched bases: 6. The CDR3 extends over 14 amino acids. Germline CDR1 reads MNHNS; CDR2 reads SASEGT. Here the CDR3 DNA reads TGTGCCAGCATCGACAGGGGATCAGGAAACACCATATATTTT. It translates to CASIDRGSGNTIYF.